Below, 4 T cell receptor beta chains from the same sample are listed, as sequenced in a study of shared clonotypes between healthy human individuals. Sequenced by immunoSEQ multiplex PCR; TCRdb stores in-frame clones only, minus some. The sample lists about 92,000 clones, almost 70% occurring once. The sequencing input was memory CD8+ T cells sorted from blood. Subset specified: CD45RO+ cells pooled with CCR7-negative TemRA cells. These TCRs come from a man under 40 in good health.

The rearrangement uses TRBV7-9 and TRBJ2-5, with D tentatively TRBD1 or TRBD2 (7 bases each). The CDR3 has 18 amino acids. V lost 4 bases and J lost 5, with 26 bases in between. From germline, CDR1 is SEHNR and CDR2 FQNEAQ (reference sequence). The chain's CDR3 is CASSSPTGRASLLETQYF. The DNA of the CDR3 is TGTGCCAGCAGCTCACCGACAGGGAGGGCTAGCCTCCTTGAGACCCAGTACTTC. Looking up the rest from reference TRBV7-9 and TRBJ2-5 gives the full variable domain: DTGVSQNPRHKITKRGQNVTFRCDPISEHNRLYWYRQTLGQGPEFLTYFQNEAQLEKSRLLSDRFSAERPKGSFSTLEIQRTEQGDSAMYLCASSSPTGRASLLETQYFGPGTRLLVL.

This clone was seen repeatedly, ten times or more. The V call is TRBV6-4, the J call TRBJ2-1; D remains ambiguous. Looked up from germline, CDR1 is MRHNA and CDR2 is SNTAGT. The V end was cut by 3 bases, the J end by 4 bases, with 7 bases between. CDR3 length: 13 residues. The CDR3 DNA reads as TGTGCCAGCAGTGAAGTAGCTTACAATGAGCAGTTCTTC. Residues: CASSEVAYNEQFF.

This clone was found once. V usage is TRBV30 and J usage is TRBJ2-7, with TRBD2 identical over 7 bases. J gave up 2 bases and V 4 bases, and 8 bases lay outside the gene matches. Germline V gene sequence: CDR1 GTSNPN, CDR2 SVGIG (reference sequence). This CDR3 contains 14 residues. CDR3 sequence (DNA): TGTGCCTGGACTACCGGGACTACCACCTACGAGCAGTACTTC. Residues: CAWTTGTTTYEQYF.

The genes are TRBV28 and TRBJ2-7; TRBD2 agrees at 8 bases. This CDR3 spans 15 amino acids. Per germline, CDR1 MDHEN and CDR2 SYDVKM. V lost 1 base to trimming and J lost 7 bases; unmatched junction nucleotides: 9. CDR3 bases: TGTGCCAGCAGTTTATCGATCCCGGGGGGGAGGGAGCAGTACTTC. This encodes CASSLSIPGGREQYF.